This T cell receptor (beta chain) was retrieved from a study of PD-1 blockade in classical Hodgkin lymphoma. Overall study findings and caveats: Complete responders possessed baseline diversity comparable to newly diagnosed patients. Although disease activity or prior therapy may be involved, causes of the repertoire differences remain undefined. CD4+ but not CD8+ TCR diversity rose significantly by C4D1.

Each patient relapsed following autologous stem cell transplantation, and prior brentuximab vedotin exposure differed. The data were produced by immunoSEQ multiplex PCR, yet TCRdb's version contains in-frame clones alone and is incomplete. This table holds approximately 51,000 clones, about two thirds found once. Comment on this clone: What it recognizes is unknown. The same CDR3 can be traced to other DNA sequences in this sample.

Trimming cost V 0 bases and J 4 bases, with 4 bases left between them. Germline loops: CDR1 MNHEY, CDR2 SVGAGI. The CDR3 runs to 13 residues. The receptor comes from a human donor with classical Hodgkin lymphoma. The chain couples TRBV6-5 to TRBJ1-5; no clear D. The sample in question was peripheral blood mononuclear cells (PBMCs), obtained before the second cycle of nivolumab. The CDR3 loop reads CASSYSSNQPQHF. CDR3 sequence (DNA): TGTGCCAGCAGTTACTCGAGTAATCAGCCCCAGCATTTT.